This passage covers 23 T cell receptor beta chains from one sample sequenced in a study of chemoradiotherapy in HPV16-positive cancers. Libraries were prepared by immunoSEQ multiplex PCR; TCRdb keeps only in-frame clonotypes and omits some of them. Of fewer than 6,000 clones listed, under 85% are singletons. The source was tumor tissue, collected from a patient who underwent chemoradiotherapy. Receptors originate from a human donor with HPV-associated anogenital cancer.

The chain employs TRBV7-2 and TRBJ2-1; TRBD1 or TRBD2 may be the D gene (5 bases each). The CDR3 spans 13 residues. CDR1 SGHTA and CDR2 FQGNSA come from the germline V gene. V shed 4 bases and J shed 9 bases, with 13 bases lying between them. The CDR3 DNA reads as TGTGCCAGCAGCTCACAAAAAGGGACTGAGCAGTTCTTC. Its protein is CASSSQKGTEQFF.

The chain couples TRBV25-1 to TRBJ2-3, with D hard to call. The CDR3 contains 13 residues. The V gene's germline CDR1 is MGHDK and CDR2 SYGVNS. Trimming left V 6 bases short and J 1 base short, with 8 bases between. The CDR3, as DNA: TGTGCCAGCAGAGTTTCCGGCACAGATACGCAGTATTTT. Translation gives CASRVSGTDTQYF.

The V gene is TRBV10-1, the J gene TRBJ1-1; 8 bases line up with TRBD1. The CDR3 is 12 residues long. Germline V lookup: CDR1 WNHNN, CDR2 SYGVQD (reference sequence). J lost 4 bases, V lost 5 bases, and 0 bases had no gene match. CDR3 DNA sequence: TGCGCCAGCAGTACAGGGGGCACTGAAGCTTTCTTT. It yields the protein CASSTGGTEAFF.

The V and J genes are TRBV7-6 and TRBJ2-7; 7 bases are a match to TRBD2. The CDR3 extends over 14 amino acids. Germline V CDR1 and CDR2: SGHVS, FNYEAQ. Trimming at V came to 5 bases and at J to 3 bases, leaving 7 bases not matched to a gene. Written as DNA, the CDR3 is TGTGCCAGCAGCCTAATAGGGGAGGGCTACGAGCAGTACTTC. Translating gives CASSLIGEGYEQYF. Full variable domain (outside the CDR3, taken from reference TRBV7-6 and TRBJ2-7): GAGVSQSPRYKVTKRGQDVALRCDPISGHVSLYWYRQALGQGPEFLTYFNYEAQQDKSGLPNDRFSAERPEGSISTLTIQRTEQRDSAMYRCASSLIGEGYEQYFGPGTRLTVT.

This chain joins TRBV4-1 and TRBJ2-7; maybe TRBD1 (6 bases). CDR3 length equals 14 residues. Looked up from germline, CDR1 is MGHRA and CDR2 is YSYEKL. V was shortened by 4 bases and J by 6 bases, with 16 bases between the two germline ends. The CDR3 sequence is CASSRAGATPEQYF. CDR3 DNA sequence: TGCGCCAGCAGCCGGGCAGGGGCCACTCCCGAGCAGTACTTC.

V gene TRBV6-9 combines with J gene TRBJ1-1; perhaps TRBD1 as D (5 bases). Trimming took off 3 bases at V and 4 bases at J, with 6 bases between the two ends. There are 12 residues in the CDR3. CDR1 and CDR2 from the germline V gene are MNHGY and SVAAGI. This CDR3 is CASSYGGTEAFF. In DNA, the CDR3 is TGTGCCAGCAGTTACGGGGGCACTGAAGCTTTCTTT.

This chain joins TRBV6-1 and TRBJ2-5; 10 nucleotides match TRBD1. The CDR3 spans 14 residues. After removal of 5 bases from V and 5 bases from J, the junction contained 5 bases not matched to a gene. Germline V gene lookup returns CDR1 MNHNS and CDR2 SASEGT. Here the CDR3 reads CASSFGTGEETQYF. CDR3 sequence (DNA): TGTGCCAGCAGTTTCGGGACAGGGGAGGAGACCCAGTACTTC.

The CDR3, as DNA: TGTGCCAGCTCTCCCCGACAGTCGAACACTGAAGCTTTCTTT. Its protein product is CASSPRQSNTEAFF. The chain has TRBV18 and TRBJ1-1; weak D call: TRBD1 (5 bases). V lost 6 bases, J lost 1 base, and 12 bases lay in between. Germline-derived CDR1 and CDR2 are KGHSH and LQKENI. CDR3 length equals 14 residues.

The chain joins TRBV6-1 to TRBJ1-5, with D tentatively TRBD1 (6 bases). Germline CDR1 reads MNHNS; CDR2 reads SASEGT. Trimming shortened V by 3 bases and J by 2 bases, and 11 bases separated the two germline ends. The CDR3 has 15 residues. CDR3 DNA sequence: TGTGCCAGCAGTGATATGTCAGGGGGCAATCAGCCCCAGCATTTT. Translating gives CASSDMSGGNQPQHF.

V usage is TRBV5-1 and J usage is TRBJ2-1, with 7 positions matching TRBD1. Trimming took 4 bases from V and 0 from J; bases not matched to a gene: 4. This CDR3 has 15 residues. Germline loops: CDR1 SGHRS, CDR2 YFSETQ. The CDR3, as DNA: TGCGCCAGCAGCAAGGGACAGATCTCCTACAATGAGCAGTTCTTC. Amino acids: CASSKGQISYNEQFF.

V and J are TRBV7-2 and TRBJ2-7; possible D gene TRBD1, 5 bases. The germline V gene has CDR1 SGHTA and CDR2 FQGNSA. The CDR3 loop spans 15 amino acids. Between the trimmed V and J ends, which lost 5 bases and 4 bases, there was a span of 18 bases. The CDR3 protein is CASSTDVVGPYEQYF. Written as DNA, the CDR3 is TGTGCCAGCAGCACAGACGTTGTGGGGCCTTACGAGCAGTACTTC.

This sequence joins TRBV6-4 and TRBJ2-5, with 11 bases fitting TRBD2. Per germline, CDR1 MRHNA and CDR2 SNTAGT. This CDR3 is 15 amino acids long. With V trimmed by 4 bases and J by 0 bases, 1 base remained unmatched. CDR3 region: CASSVLAGDQETQYF. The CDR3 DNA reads TGTGCCAGCAGTGTACTAGCGGGAGACCAAGAGACCCAGTACTTC.

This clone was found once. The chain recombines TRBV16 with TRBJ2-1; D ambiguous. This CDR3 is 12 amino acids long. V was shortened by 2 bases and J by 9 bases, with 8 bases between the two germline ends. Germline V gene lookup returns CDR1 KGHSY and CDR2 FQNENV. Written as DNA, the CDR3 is TGTGCCAGCAGCCAAAGGGTGGGTGAGCAGTTCTTC. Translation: CASSQRVGEQFF.

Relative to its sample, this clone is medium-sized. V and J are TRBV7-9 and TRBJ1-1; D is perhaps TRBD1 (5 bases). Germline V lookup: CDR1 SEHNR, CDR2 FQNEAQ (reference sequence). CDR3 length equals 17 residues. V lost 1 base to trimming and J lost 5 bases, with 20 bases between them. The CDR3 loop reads CASSLGGRGAGYTEAFF. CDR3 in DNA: TGTGCCAGCAGCTTAGGGGGAAGGGGCGCAGGGTATACTGAAGCTTTCTTT.

The CDR3 is CASREKDGYNSPLHF. The CDR3 nucleotides are TGCGCCAGCCGAGAGAAGGACGGCTATAATTCACCCCTCCACTTT. The J gene is TRBJ1-6, the V gene TRBV5-1; D ambiguous. Germline V gene sequence: CDR1 SGHRS, CDR2 YFSETQ. This CDR3 is built from 15 residues. With 7 bases removed from V and 3 bases from J, the gap between germline ends came to 14 bases.

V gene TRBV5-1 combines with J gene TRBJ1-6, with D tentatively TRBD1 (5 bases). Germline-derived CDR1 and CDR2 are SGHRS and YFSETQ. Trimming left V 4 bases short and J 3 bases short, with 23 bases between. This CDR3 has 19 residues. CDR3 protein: CASSPRDFNSQIYNSPLHF. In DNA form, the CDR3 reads TGCGCCAGCAGCCCGCGGGACTTCAACTCCCAAATCTATAATTCACCCCTCCACTTT.

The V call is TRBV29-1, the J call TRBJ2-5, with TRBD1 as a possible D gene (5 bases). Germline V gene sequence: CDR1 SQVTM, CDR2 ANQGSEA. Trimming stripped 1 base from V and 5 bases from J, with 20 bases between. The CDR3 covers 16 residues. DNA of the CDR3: TGCAGCGTTGAAGCAATACAAAACTGGGGCCGGGAGACCCAGTACTTC. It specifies CSVEAIQNWGRETQYF.

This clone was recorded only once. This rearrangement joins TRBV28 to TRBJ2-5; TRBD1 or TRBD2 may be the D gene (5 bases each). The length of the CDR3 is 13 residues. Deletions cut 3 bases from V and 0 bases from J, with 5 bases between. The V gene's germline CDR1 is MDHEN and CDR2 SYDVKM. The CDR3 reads CASSLGHQETQYF. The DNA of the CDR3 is TGTGCCAGCAGTTTGGGACACCAAGAGACCCAGTACTTC.

The CDR3 here is CSVEASGGADTQYF. The CDR3 nucleotides are TGCAGCGTTGAGGCTAGCGGGGGGGCAGATACGCAGTATTTT. This chain joins TRBV29-1 and TRBJ2-3; 12 bases map to TRBD2. V lost 3 bases to trimming and J lost 4 bases; unmatched junction nucleotides: 2. Germline assignment: CDR1 SQVTM and CDR2 ANQGSEA. The length of the CDR3 is 14 residues.

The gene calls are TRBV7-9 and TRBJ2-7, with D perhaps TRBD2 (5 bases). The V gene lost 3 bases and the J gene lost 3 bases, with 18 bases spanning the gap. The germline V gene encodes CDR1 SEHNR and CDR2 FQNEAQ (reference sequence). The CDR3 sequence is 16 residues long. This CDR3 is CASSFGVRTPSYEQYF. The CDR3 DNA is TGTGCCAGCAGCTTCGGGGTTCGGACTCCAAGCTACGAGCAGTACTTC.

The CDR3 loop reads CSTTGPNQPQHF. The CDR3 coding sequence is TGTTCGACTACAGGTCCCAATCAGCCCCAGCATTTT. The chain couples TRBV28 to TRBJ1-5, with TRBD1 as a possible D gene (5 bases). CDR1 is MDHEN and CDR2 is SYDVKM in the germline V gene. This CDR3 comprises 12 residues.

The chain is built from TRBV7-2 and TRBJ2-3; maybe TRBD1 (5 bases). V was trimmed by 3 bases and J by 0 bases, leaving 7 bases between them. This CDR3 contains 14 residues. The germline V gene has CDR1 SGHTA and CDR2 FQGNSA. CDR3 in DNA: TGTGCCAGCAGCTTCCCAGGGAGCACAGATACGCAGTATTTT. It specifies CASSFPGSTDTQYF.

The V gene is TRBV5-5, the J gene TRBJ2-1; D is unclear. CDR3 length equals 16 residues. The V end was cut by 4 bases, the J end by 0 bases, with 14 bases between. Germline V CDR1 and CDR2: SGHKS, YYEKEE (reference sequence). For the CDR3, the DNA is TGTGCCAGCAGCCTTGGCGCCGGAGACTCCTACAATGAGCAGTTCTTC. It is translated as CASSLGAGDSYNEQFF.